Shown below are 8 T cell receptor beta chains from a single sample sequenced in a study of shared clonotypes between healthy human individuals. The protocol was immunoSEQ multiplex PCR, while the TCRdb copy is restricted to in-frame clones and leaves out a portion. The repertoire includes roughly 1,600,000 clones, approximately 98.5% of them detected once, and about 0.4% sits in the top ten. Sequencing input: naive CD4+ T cells sorted from blood. Subset indicated: CD45RA+ positively selected. The receptor source for this set is a man aged 25-40 years in good health.

Concerning this clone itself: In the same sample, other DNA sequences code for this CDR3. The CDR3 bases are TGTGCCAGCTCATTGGACAGGGTGAACACTGAAGCTTTCTTT. Protein product: CASSLDRVNTEAFF. J is TRBJ1-1 and V is TRBV18; 8 bases fit TRBD1. The CDR3 runs 14 residues. Per germline, CDR1 KGHSH and CDR2 LQKENI. After removal of 5 bases from V and 0 bases from J, the junction contained 2 bases not matched to a gene. The full variable domain, its missing parts supplied by reference TRBV18 and TRBJ1-1, is NAGVMQNPRHLVRRRGQEARLRCSPMKGHSHVYWYRQLPEEGLKFMVYLQKENIIDESGMPKERFSAEFPKEGPSILRIQQVVRGDSAAYFCASSLDRVNTEAFFGQGTRLTVV.

This rearrangement joins TRBV7-9 to TRBJ2-1; maybe TRBD1 (6 bases). The ends were cut back, 1 base at V and 4 bases at J, with 14 bases in the middle. This CDR3 is 16 amino acids long. Germline loops: CDR1 SEHNR, CDR2 FQNEAQ (reference sequence). As DNA, the CDR3 is TGTGCCAGCAGCTTAGAGGGCAGGGGAATATACAATGAGCAGTTCTTC. Encoded protein: CASSLEGRGIYNEQFF. The full variable domain, completed using reference TRBV7-9 and TRBJ2-1, is DTGVSQNPRHKITKRGQNVTFRCDPISEHNRLYWYRQTLGQGPEFLTYFQNEAQLEKSRLLSDRFSAERPKGSFSTLEIQRTEQGDSAMYLCASSLEGRGIYNEQFFGPGTRLTVL.

A note on this clone: Other DNA variants within this sample encode the same CDR3. The gene calls are TRBV6-1 and TRBJ1-1; no definite D call. The V end lost 2 bases, the J end lost 0 bases, and 4 bases lay between the germline ends. CDR3 length equals 13 residues. Germline V CDR1 and CDR2: MNHNS, SASEGT. Written as DNA, the CDR3 is TGTGCCAGCAGTGAAAAAATGAACACTGAAGCTTTCTTT. Translation gives CASSEKMNTEAFF.

This clone was detected only once. CDR3 coding DNA: TGTGCCAGTAGTATTGCGCTAGCGGGCACAGATACGCAGTATTTT. Amino acid sequence: CASSIALAGTDTQYF. The V call is TRBV19, the J call TRBJ2-3; TRBD2 aligns across 7 bases. This CDR3 is built from 15 residues. CDR1 and CDR2 from the germline V gene are LNHDA and SQIVND (reference sequence). V trimming: 3 bases; J trimming: 1 base; junction bases outside the gene matches: 4.

The chain links TRBV18 to TRBJ1-2; possibly TRBD1 for D (6 bases). V lost 2 bases and J 4 bases, leaving 14 bases between the germline ends. Germline values: CDR1 KGHSH, CDR2 LQKENI. The CDR3 is 15 amino acids. The CDR3 spells CASSPGQGLSYGYTF. CDR3 coding DNA: TGTGCCAGCTCACCAGGCCAGGGGTTGAGCTATGGCTACACCTTC.

This clone was recorded only once. The J gene is TRBJ2-4, the V gene TRBV5-1, with D uncertain. The CDR3 consists of 14 residues. V lost 0 bases to trimming and J lost 4 bases, with 8 bases between them. Germline CDR1 is SGHRS and CDR2 is YFSETQ. Here the CDR3 DNA reads TGCGCCAGCAGCTTGGGGCAGCTTAAAAACATTCAGTACTTC. Its translation is CASSLGQLKNIQYF.

The gene calls are TRBV15 and TRBJ2-7; 10 bases line up with TRBD1. Trimming removed 5 bases from V and 6 bases from J; junction bases left unmatched: 10. CDR3 length: 15 amino acids. Germline V CDR1 and CDR2: LNHNV, YYDKDF (reference sequence). Here the CDR3 reads CATSQTGTGVGEQYF. The CDR3 nucleotides are TGTGCCACCAGCCAGACCGGGACAGGGGTTGGCGAGCAGTACTTC.

This chain joins TRBV10-3 and TRBJ2-7, with 12 bases matching TRBD2. The CDR3 is 13 residues long. The V and J ends lost 10 bases and 4 bases, in that order; junction bases with no gene match: 5. Germline loops: CDR1 ENHRY, CDR2 SYGVKD. In nucleotides, the CDR3 is TGTGCCACTTGGACTAGCGGGACTTACGAGCAGTACTTC. Its translation: CATWTSGTYEQYF.